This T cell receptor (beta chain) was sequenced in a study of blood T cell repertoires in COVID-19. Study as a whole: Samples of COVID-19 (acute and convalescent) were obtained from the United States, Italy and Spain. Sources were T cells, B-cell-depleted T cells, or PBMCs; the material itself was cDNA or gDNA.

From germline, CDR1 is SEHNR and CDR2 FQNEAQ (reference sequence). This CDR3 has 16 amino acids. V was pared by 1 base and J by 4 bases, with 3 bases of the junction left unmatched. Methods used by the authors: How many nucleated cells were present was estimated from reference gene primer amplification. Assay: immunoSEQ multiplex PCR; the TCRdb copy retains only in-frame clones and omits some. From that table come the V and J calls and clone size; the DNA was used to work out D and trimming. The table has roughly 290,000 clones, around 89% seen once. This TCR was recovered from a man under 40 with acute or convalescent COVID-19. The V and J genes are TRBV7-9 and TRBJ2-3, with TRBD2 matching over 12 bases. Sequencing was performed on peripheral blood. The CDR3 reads CASSLEASGRADTQYF. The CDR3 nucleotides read TGTGCCAGCAGCTTAGAGGCTAGCGGGAGGGCAGATACGCAGTATTTT.